These T cell receptor beta chains were read from a single sample in a study of blood T cell repertoires in COVID-19. TCRdb keeps only in-frame clones here, not all; method: immunoSEQ multiplex PCR. This sample yields 160,000 or so clones, of which approximately 90% are seen a single time; roughly 2% belongs to the top ten. Sequencing was done on a sample of peripheral blood. The receptors originated from a man between 18 and 29 years old with acute or convalescent COVID-19. The CDR3 runs from the conserved cysteine through the conserved F or W. The D gene is left open where the match is weak. Only part of the rows carry a size: once, few, many, or a class if the clone is expanded.

clone_size: .
cdr3_length: 12
v_call: TRBV6-5
d_call: TRBD1
j_call: TRBJ1-1
cdr3_aa: CASSTQQGGAFF
cdr3_nt: TGTGCCAGCAGTACCCAACAGGGGGGGGCTTTCTTT

clone_size: .
cdr3_length: 13
v_call: TRBV18
d_call: .
j_call: TRBJ1-5
cdr3_aa: CASSPERNQPQHF
cdr3_nt: TGTGCCAGCTCACCTGAGCGGAATCAGCCCCAGCATTTT

clone_size: .
cdr3_length: 14
v_call: TRBV18
d_call: TRBD2
j_call: TRBJ2-1
cdr3_aa: CASSPPSGRNEQFF
cdr3_nt: TGTGCCAGCTCACCTCCTAGCGGGAGAAATGAGCAGTTCTTC

clone_size: few
cdr3_length: 16
v_call: TRBV18
d_call: .
j_call: TRBJ1-1
cdr3_aa: CASSPVETVMNTEAFF
cdr3_nt: TGTGCCAGCTCACCCGTTGAGACAGTCATGAACACTGAAGCTTTCTTT

clone_size: .
cdr3_length: 14
v_call: TRBV2
d_call: .
j_call: TRBJ2-2
cdr3_aa: CASRRDENTGELFF
cdr3_nt: TGTGCCAGCAGGCGGGACGAGAACACCGGGGAGCTGTTTTTT

clone_size: .
cdr3_length: 12
v_call: TRBV5-1
d_call: .
j_call: TRBJ2-3
cdr3_aa: CASSRETDTQYF
cdr3_nt: TGCGCCAGCTCCAGGGAAACAGATACGCAGTATTTT

clone_size: .
cdr3_length: 15
v_call: TRBV4-2
d_call: .
j_call: TRBJ2-1
cdr3_aa: CASSQDMNSYNEQFF
cdr3_nt: TGTGCCAGCAGCCAAGACATGAACTCATACAATGAGCAGTTCTTC

clone_size: .
cdr3_length: 14
v_call: TRBV7-2
d_call: TRBD1
j_call: TRBJ2-7
cdr3_aa: CASQPGTGAYEQYF
cdr3_nt: TGTGCGAGCCAACCAGGGACAGGGGCCTACGAGCAGTACTTC

clone_size: .
cdr3_length: 14
v_call: TRBV27
d_call: .
j_call: TRBJ1-2
cdr3_aa: CASSLSQGGYGYTF
cdr3_nt: TGTGCCAGCAGTTTATCGCAGGGTGGCTATGGCTACACCTTC

clone_size: .
cdr3_length: 13
v_call: TRBV3-1/TRBV3-2
d_call: TRBD1
j_call: TRBJ2-1
cdr3_aa: CASRGQGVNEQFF
cdr3_nt: TGTGCCAGCAGGGGACAGGGGGTCAATGAGCAGTTCTTC

clone_size: .
cdr3_length: 14
v_call: TRBV18
d_call: .
j_call: TRBJ1-3
cdr3_aa: CASSRGLSGNTIYF
cdr3_nt: TGTGCCAGCTCACGAGGGCTTTCTGGAAACACCATATATTTT

clone_size: .
cdr3_length: 13
v_call: TRBV3-1/TRBV3-2
d_call: TRBD1
j_call: TRBJ1-1
cdr3_aa: CASSRSGQLEAFF
cdr3_nt: TGTGCCAGCAGTCGCTCGGGACAGCTTGAAGCTTTCTTT

clone_size: .
cdr3_length: 15
v_call: TRBV30
d_call: TRBD1
j_call: TRBJ1-4
cdr3_aa: CAWSFRTGLNEKLFF
cdr3_nt: TGTGCCTGGAGTTTTCGGACAGGTCTTAATGAAAAACTGTTTTTT

clone_size: once
cdr3_length: 14
v_call: TRBV7-2
d_call: .
j_call: TRBJ1-5
cdr3_aa: CASSFDRSYQPQHF
cdr3_nt: TGTGCCAGCAGCTTTGACAGGAGCTATCAGCCCCAGCATTTT

clone_size: .
cdr3_length: 18
v_call: TRBV7-6
d_call: .
j_call: TRBJ2-7
cdr3_aa: CASSLALGPGGASYEQYF
cdr3_nt: TGTGCCAGCAGCTTAGCGCTAGGGCCGGGGGGCGCCTCCTACGAGCAGTACTTC

clone_size: .
cdr3_length: 15
v_call: TRBV19
d_call: .
j_call: TRBJ1-4
cdr3_aa: CATRSGGSRNEKLFF
cdr3_nt: TGTGCCACCCGCTCGGGGGGCAGCCGTAATGAAAAACTGTTTTTT

clone_size: .
cdr3_length: 15
v_call: TRBV19
d_call: TRBD1
j_call: TRBJ1-1
cdr3_aa: CASIKGTGWGTEAFF
cdr3_nt: TGTGCCAGTATCAAGGGGACAGGCTGGGGCACTGAAGCTTTCTTT

clone_size: .
cdr3_length: 15
v_call: TRBV5-1
d_call: .
j_call: TRBJ1-4
cdr3_aa: CASSTDSATNEKLFF
cdr3_nt: TGCGCCAGCAGCACAGACAGCGCAACTAATGAAAAACTGTTTTTT

clone_size: .
cdr3_length: 17
v_call: TRBV19
d_call: TRBD1
j_call: TRBJ1-1
cdr3_aa: CASSRVQSGGAHTEAFF
cdr3_nt: TGTGCCAGTAGTAGAGTCCAGTCAGGGGGCGCGCACACTGAAGCTTTCTTT

clone_size: .
cdr3_length: 14
v_call: TRBV19
d_call: TRBD1
j_call: TRBJ1-2
cdr3_aa: CASSTTGTANNYTF
cdr3_nt: TGTGCCAGTAGTACCACCGGGACAGCTAACAACTACACCTTC

clone_size: .
cdr3_length: 12
v_call: TRBV6-5
d_call: .
j_call: TRBJ2-7
cdr3_aa: CASSLYSGEQYF
cdr3_nt: TGTGCCAGCAGTCTCTACTCAGGCGAGCAGTACTTC

clone_size: .
cdr3_length: 16
v_call: TRBV5-1
d_call: TRBD1
j_call: TRBJ2-7
cdr3_aa: CASSLQGQGKSNEQYF
cdr3_nt: TGCGCCAGCAGCCTGCAGGGACAGGGTAAAAGTAACGAGCAGTACTTC

clone_size: .
cdr3_length: 15
v_call: TRBV6-5
d_call: .
j_call: TRBJ1-2
cdr3_aa: CASSPTADIFYGYTF
cdr3_nt: TGTGCCAGCAGTCCCACCGCGGACATTTTCTATGGCTACACCTTC

clone_size: once
cdr3_length: 14
v_call: TRBV18
d_call: TRBD2
j_call: TRBJ2-7
cdr3_aa: CASSPGREKLEQYF
cdr3_nt: TGTGCCAGCTCACCAGGGCGGGAGAAGCTCGAGCAGTACTTC

clone_size: .
cdr3_length: 18
v_call: TRBV10-1
d_call: .
j_call: TRBJ2-5
cdr3_aa: CASLRRREEIGEKETQYF
cdr3_nt: TGCGCCAGTCTTAGGCGGAGGGAAGAGATAGGTGAAAAAGAGACCCAGTACTTC

clone_size: .
cdr3_length: 17
v_call: TRBV2
d_call: .
j_call: TRBJ1-4
cdr3_aa: CASSEWGQGATLEKLFF
cdr3_nt: TGTGCCAGCAGTGAATGGGGGCAGGGAGCGACCCTAGAAAAACTGTTTTTT

clone_size: .
cdr3_length: 15
v_call: TRBV13
d_call: TRBD2
j_call: TRBJ2-3
cdr3_aa: CASSLNGRAADTQYF
cdr3_nt: TGTGCCAGCAGCTTAAACGGGAGGGCTGCGGATACGCAGTATTTT

clone_size: .
cdr3_length: 16
v_call: TRBV7-2
d_call: TRBD2
j_call: TRBJ2-1
cdr3_aa: CASSFLAGGTYNEQFF
cdr3_nt: TGTGCCAGCAGCTTCCTAGCGGGAGGCACATACAATGAGCAGTTCTTC

clone_size: once
cdr3_length: 18
v_call: TRBV5-1
d_call: .
j_call: TRBJ1-6
cdr3_aa: CASSPMIPGSSYNSPLHF
cdr3_nt: TGCGCCAGCAGCCCAATGATCCCGGGGAGCTCCTATAATTCACCCCTCCACTTT

clone_size: .
cdr3_length: 12
v_call: TRBV29-1
d_call: TRBD1
j_call: TRBJ1-1
cdr3_aa: CSLRTGNTEAFF
cdr3_nt: TGCAGCCTACGGACAGGGAACACTGAAGCTTTCTTT

clone_size: .
cdr3_length: 13
v_call: TRBV12-3/TRBV12-4
d_call: TRBD1
j_call: TRBJ2-5
cdr3_aa: CASSRDSQETQYF
cdr3_nt: TGTGCCAGCAGTCGGGACAGCCAAGAGACCCAGTACTTC